Included here is one T cell receptor beta chain sequence, with context. Its antigen is unidentified. The data stem from a study of PD-1 blockade in classical Hodgkin lymphoma. Study information: Administration of nivolumab to patients was at 3 mg/kg intravenously every 2 weeks.

The study, taken as a whole, reports: Healthy donors were reported to have higher baseline TCR diversity than newly diagnosed patients. Repertoires differed for reasons still undefined, possibly disease activity or prior therapy. CD4+ TCR diversity, unlike CD8+, climbed significantly by C4D1.

The sample's time point: cycle 4 day 1 (C4D1), after less than 7 weeks of nivolumab. Each patient's relapse followed autologous stem cell transplantation, and brentuximab vedotin exposure varied. Sequenced by immunoSEQ multiplex PCR; TCRdb stores in-frame clones only, minus some. The repertoire consists of about 41,000 clones, with about two thirds occurring once and the leading ten covering approximately 2.4%. V was shortened by 2 bases and J by 4 bases, with 8 bases between the two germline ends. CDR3 size: 13 residues. Germline V gene lookup returns CDR1 SGHTA and CDR2 FQGNSA. The receptor was isolated from a human donor with classical Hodgkin lymphoma. The chain combines TRBV7-2 with TRBJ1-1, with unresolved D. The material was peripheral blood mononuclear cells (PBMCs), obtained before the fourth cycle of nivolumab. In nucleotides, the CDR3 is TGTGCCAGCAGCTTACCAGGACCCACTGAAGCTTTCTTT. The encoded protein is CASSLPGPTEAFF.